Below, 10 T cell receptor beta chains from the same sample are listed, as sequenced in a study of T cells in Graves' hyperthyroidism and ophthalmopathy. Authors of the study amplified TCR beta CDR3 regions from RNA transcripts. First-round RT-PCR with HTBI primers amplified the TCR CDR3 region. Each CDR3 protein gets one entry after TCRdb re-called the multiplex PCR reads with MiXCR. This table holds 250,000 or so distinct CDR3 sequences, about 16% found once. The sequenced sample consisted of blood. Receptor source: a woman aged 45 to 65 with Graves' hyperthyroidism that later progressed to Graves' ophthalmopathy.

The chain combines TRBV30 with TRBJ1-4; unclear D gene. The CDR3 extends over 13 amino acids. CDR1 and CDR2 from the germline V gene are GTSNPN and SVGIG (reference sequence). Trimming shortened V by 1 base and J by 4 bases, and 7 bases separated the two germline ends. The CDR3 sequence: CAWSEQINEKLFF. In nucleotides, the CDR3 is TGTGCCTGGAGTGAACAGATTAATGAAAAACTGTTTTTT.

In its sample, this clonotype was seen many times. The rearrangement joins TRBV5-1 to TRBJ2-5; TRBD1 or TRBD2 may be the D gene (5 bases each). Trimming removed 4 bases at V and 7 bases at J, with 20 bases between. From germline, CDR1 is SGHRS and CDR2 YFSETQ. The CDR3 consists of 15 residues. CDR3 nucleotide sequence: TGCGCCAGCAGCCCTCAACAGGCCCGCGGAGGGACCCAGTACTTC. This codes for CASSPQQARGGTQYF.

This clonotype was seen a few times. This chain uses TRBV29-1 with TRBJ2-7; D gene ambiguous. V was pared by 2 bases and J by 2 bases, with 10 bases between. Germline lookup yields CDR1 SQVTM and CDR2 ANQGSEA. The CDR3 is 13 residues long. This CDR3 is CSVELTKTYEQYF. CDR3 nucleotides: TGCAGCGTTGAACTCACCAAGACCTACGAGCAGTACTTC.

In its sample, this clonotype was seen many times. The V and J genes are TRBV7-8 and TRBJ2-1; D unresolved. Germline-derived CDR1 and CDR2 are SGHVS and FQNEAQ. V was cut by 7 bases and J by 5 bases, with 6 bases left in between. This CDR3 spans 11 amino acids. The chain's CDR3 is CASILNNEQFF. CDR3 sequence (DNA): TGTGCCAGCATCCTAAACAATGAGCAGTTCTTC.

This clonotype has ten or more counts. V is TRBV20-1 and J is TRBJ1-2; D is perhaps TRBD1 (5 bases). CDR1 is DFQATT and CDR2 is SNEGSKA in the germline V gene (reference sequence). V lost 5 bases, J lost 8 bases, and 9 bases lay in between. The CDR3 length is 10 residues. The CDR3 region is CSAYGGGYTF. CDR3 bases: TGCAGTGCTTATGGGGGGGGCTACACCTTC.

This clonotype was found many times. The CDR3 DNA is TGTGCCAGCGAAAACTATGGCTACACCTTC. This encodes CASENYGYTF. The chain is built from TRBV28 and TRBJ1-2, with D unclear. V dropped 8 bases and J dropped 2 bases, with 3 bases sitting between them. The germline CDR1 and CDR2 sequences are MDHEN and SYDVKM. The CDR3 sequence is 10 residues long.

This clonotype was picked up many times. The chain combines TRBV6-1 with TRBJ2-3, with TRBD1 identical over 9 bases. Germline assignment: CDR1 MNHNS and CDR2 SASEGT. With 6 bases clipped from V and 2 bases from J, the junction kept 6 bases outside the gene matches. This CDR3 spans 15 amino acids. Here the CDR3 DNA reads TGTGCCAGCAGGACGGACAGGGGAAACACAGATACGCAGTATTTT. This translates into CASRTDRGNTDTQYF.

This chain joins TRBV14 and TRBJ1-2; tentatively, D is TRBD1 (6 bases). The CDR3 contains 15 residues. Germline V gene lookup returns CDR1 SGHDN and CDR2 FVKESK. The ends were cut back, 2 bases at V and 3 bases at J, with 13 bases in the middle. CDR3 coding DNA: TGTGCCAGCAGCCAACAGCTCTCAGGGGACTATGGCTACACCTTC. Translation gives CASSQQLSGDYGYTF. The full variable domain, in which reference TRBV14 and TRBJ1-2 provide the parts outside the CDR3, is EAGVTQFPSHSVIEKGQTVTLRCDPISGHDNLYWYRRVMGKEIKFLLHFVKESKQDESGMPNNRFLAERTGGTYSTLKVQPAELEDSGVYFCASSQQLSGDYGYTFGSGTRLTVV.

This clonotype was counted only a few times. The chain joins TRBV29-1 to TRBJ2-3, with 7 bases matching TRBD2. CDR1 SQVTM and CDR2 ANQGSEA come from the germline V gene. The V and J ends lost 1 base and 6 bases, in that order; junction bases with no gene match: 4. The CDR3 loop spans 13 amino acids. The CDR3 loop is CSVEVGGDDTQYF. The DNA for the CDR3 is TGCAGCGTTGAAGTGGGAGGGGACGATACGCAGTATTTT.

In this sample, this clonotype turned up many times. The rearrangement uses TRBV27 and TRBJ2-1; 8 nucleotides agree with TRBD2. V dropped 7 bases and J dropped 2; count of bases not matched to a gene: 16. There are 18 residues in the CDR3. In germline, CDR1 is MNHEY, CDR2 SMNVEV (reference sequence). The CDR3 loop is CASTLGGVAGLTYNEQFF. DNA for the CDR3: TGTGCCAGCACCCTGGGAGGGGTAGCGGGACTGACCTACAATGAGCAGTTCTTC.